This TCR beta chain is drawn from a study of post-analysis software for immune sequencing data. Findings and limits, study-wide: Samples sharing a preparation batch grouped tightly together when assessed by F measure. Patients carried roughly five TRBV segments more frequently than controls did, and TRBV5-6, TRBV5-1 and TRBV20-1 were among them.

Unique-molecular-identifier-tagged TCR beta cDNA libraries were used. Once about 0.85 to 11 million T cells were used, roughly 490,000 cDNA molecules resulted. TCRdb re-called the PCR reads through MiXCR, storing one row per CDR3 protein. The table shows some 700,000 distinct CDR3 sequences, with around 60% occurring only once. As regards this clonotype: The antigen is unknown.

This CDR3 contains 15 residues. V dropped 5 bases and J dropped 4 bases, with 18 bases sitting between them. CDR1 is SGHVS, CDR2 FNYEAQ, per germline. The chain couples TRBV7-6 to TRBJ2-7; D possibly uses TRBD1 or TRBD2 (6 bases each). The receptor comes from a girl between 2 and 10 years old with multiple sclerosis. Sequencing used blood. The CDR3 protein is CASSLGLGGGYEQYF. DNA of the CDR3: TGTGCCAGCAGCCTAGGGTTAGGGGGAGGTTACGAGCAGTACTTC.